This T cell receptor (beta chain) was sequenced during a study of early T cells in non-severe SARS-CoV-2 infection. Study conclusions and caveats: Matching results from VDJdb favored anti-spike CD8 responses, leaving private and CD4 specificities undetected.

This clonotype was detected only a few times. Its antigen is not known. The protocol attached unique molecular identifiers to individual cDNA molecules. TCRdb processed the 5' RACE reads anew with MiXCR; each CDR3 protein has one entry. Counted here are some 34,000 distinct CDR3 sequences, about 4.5% occurring once; the ten biggest clones make up around 8%. The source is an adult who was a healthcare worker with PCR-confirmed SARS-CoV-2 infection or an uninfected control (not recorded which). The sample taken for sequencing was whole blood.

As DNA, the CDR3 is TGCGCCAGCATGCTCTCGGGGATCAGCTACGAGCAGTACTTC. It translates to CASMLSGISYEQYF. The rearrangement joins TRBV10-2 to TRBJ2-7; D is possibly TRBD2 (5 bases). The CDR3 is 14 residues long. From germline, CDR1 is WSHSY and CDR2 SAAADI. V was clipped by 7 bases and J by 3 bases, with 16 bases between them.